This TCR beta chain stems from a study of control samples from healthy donors and cancer patients. Germline lookup yields CDR1 LGHNA and CDR2 YNFKEQ. V was pared by 5 bases and J by 1 base, with 12 bases between. This CDR3 spans 16 amino acids. The repertoire was sequenced with immunoSEQ multiplex PCR; TCRdb's copy has only in-frame clones and lacks some. The sample consists of some 120,000 clones, approximately 94% of them appearing once. The clonotype originates from a man under 40 in good health. The rearrangement joins TRBV4-2 to TRBJ2-6; the D gene is possibly TRBD1 (6 bases). The sample was blood. The CDR3 reads CASSLEQGSGANVLTF. CDR3 DNA: TGTGCCAGCAGCTTAGAGCAGGGGTCTGGGGCCAACGTCCTGACTTTC.